The table lists the clone carrying this T cell receptor beta chain with a few counts. This entry is derived from a study of human T cells and chemical hapten exposure. About the study: Across the whole study, which lasted roughly 24 weeks, patients were given diphenylcyclopropenone on the scalp once a week. Patients, predominantly female, presented with alopecia areata, totalis or universalis.

From germline, CDR1 is SEHNR and CDR2 FQNEAQ (reference sequence). CDR3 length equals 14 residues. With 1 base removed from V and 6 bases from J, the gap between germline ends came to 9 bases. Unique molecular identifiers were attached to individual cDNA molecules within the library. TCRdb ran MiXCR on the RACE reads and lists one entry per CDR3 protein. The sample holds around 53,000 distinct CDR3 sequences; approximately 9.1% are singletons and the top ten take 4% to 5.5%. Regarding time point: patch test 1, 2 weeks after DPC sensitization. Indicated treatment: therapeutic diphenylcyclopropenone sensitization with weekly scalp DPC. Before extraction, the whole blood was not fractionated, and total RNA was taken from it.

The clonotype comes from a woman in her 50s with alopecia areata. Some clones in this sample may be carry-over from other donors' samples. The sequencing used whole blood, collected in connection with sensitization to the hapten diphenylcyclopropenone (DPC). This chain links TRBV7-9 with TRBJ1-4; D remains ambiguous. In DNA form, the CDR3 reads TGTGCCAGCAGCTTAGTAACCGGCGATGAAAAACTGTTTTTT. This translates into CASSLVTGDEKLFF. The entire variable domain, with the rest obtained from reference TRBV7-9 and TRBJ1-4, is as follows: DTGVSQNPRHKITKRGQNVTFRCDPISEHNRLYWYRQTLGQGPEFLTYFQNEAQLEKSRLLSDRFSAERPKGSFSTLEIQRTEQGDSAMYLCASSLVTGDEKLFFGSGTQLSVL.